These 18 T cell receptor beta chains originate from one sample sequenced in a study of cytomegalovirus exposure and HLA in healthy donors. The PCR made use of 60 Vbeta and 13 Jbeta primers. Clones were read by immunoSEQ multiplex PCR, and TCRdb kept only the in-frame ones, dropping some. The sample holds 150,000 to 180,000 clones; about four fifths are singletons and the top ten take about 2.7%. The sample was PBMCs. The source of these receptors is a man younger than 35 in good health and CMV-seronegative.

V usage is TRBV5-1 and J usage is TRBJ2-7, with D perhaps matching TRBD1 (8 bases). The CDR3 extends over 16 amino acids. Germline V lookup: CDR1 SGHRS, CDR2 YFSETQ. Trimming removed 4 bases at V and 2 bases at J, with 19 bases between. CDR3 sequence reads: CASSLPQGGPAYEQYF. CDR3 bases: TGCGCCAGCAGCCTACCACAGGGGGGGCCGGCCTACGAGCAGTACTTC.

This chain joins TRBV5-1 and TRBJ2-3, with 8 bases matching TRBD1. This CDR3 has 15 amino acids. Germline CDR1 is SGHRS and CDR2 is YFSETQ. V lost 0 bases to trimming and J lost 6 bases; unmatched junction nucleotides: 6. The CDR3 sequence is CASSLVSGGQDTQYF. The DNA for the CDR3 is TGCGCCAGCAGCTTGGTATCAGGGGGCCAGGATACGCAGTATTTT.

This clone was seen only once. The rearrangement uses TRBV5-6 and TRBJ2-7; tentatively, D is TRBD2 (6 bases). The CDR3 is 16 residues long. The ends were cut back, 1 base at V and 0 bases at J, with 14 bases in the middle. Germline V lookup: CDR1 SGHDT, CDR2 YYEEEE. This CDR3 reads CASSLWGTQISYEQYF. CDR3 DNA: TGTGCCAGCAGCTTGTGGGGGACTCAGATCTCCTACGAGCAGTACTTC.

The chain carries TRBV2 and TRBJ1-4, with D possibly TRBD1 on 6 matching bases. The CDR3 extends over 14 amino acids. V was pared by 6 bases and J by 5 bases, with 13 bases between. The V gene's germline CDR1 is SNHLY and CDR2 FYNNEI. The CDR3 spells CASSPTGRNEKLFF. Here the CDR3 DNA reads TGTGCCAGCAGCCCGACAGGAAGAAATGAAAAACTGTTTTTT.

This rearrangement joins TRBV2 to TRBJ2-2; a weak D match, TRBD1 (5 bases). Between the trimmed V and J ends, which lost 0 bases and 7 bases, there was a span of 12 bases. The CDR3 length is 15 residues. The germline V gene encodes CDR1 SNHLY and CDR2 FYNNEI. The CDR3 bases are TGTGCCAGCAGTGAAGCGGGGTACCAGGGCGGGGAGCTGTTTTTT. Amino acids: CASSEAGYQGGELFF.

The chain uses TRBV19 and TRBJ2-3; D is unresolved. The CDR3 covers 16 residues. Germline CDR1 LNHDA, CDR2 SQIVND (reference sequence). V was pared by 5 bases and J by 0 bases, with 15 bases between. The CDR3 loop is CASSGQTLPSTDTQYF. CDR3 in DNA: TGTGCCAGTAGTGGGCAGACCCTTCCCAGCACAGATACGCAGTATTTT.

This clone was seen just once. The chain has TRBV5-4 and TRBJ2-1; 11 nucleotides agree with TRBD2. Trimming removed 3 bases from V and 4 bases from J; junction bases left unmatched: 6. The CDR3 spans 16 residues. Per germline, CDR1 SGHNT and CDR2 YYREEE (reference sequence). CDR3 nucleotide sequence: TGTGCCAGCAGCTCCTCACTAGCGGGGGAGTACAATGAGCAGTTCTTC. It is translated as CASSSSLAGEYNEQFF.

In the case of this clone: One end of the junction fails to match germline, which may point to a read error. CDR3 sequence (DNA): TGTGCCAGCAGCTTGGCGGGACTGGTAGCCAAAAACAGTCAGTACTTC. Its protein is CASSLAGLVAKNSQYF. The J gene is TRBJ2-4, the V gene TRBV7-8, with D perhaps TRBD2 (6 bases). The CDR3 is 16 residues long. CDR1 is SGHVS and CDR2 is FQNEAQ in the germline V gene.

V and J are TRBV6-5 and TRBJ1-1; D unresolved. CDR3 length: 15 residues. Germline V gives CDR1 MNHEY, CDR2 SVGAGI. V lost 8 bases, J lost 1 base, and 17 bases lay in between. DNA of the CDR3: TGTGCCAGCGGCGGTTATGAGGCCGGGAACACTGAAGCTTTCTTT. It specifies CASGGYEAGNTEAFF.

The chain uses TRBV9 and TRBJ2-7; D uncertain. CDR1 SGDLS and CDR2 YYNGEE come from the germline V gene. The CDR3 sequence is 15 residues long. The V end was cut by 0 bases, the J end by 2 bases, with 12 bases between. Here the CDR3 reads CASSVEIAPTYEQYF. In DNA form, the CDR3 reads TGTGCCAGCAGCGTAGAGATTGCGCCAACCTACGAGCAGTACTTC.

The V and J genes are TRBV5-1 and TRBJ1-1; no clear D gene. Trimming shortened V by 4 bases and J by 1 base, and 14 bases separated the two germline ends. Per germline, CDR1 SGHRS and CDR2 YFSETQ. The CDR3 runs 15 residues. The CDR3 sequence: CASSPEVSGNTEAFF. CDR3 bases: TGCGCCAGCAGCCCCGAAGTTTCGGGGAACACTGAAGCTTTCTTT.

This clone was recorded a few times. V gene TRBV7-8 combines with J gene TRBJ2-1; D gene uncertain. The V end lost 5 bases, the J end lost 8 bases, and 10 bases lay between the germline ends. CDR1 is SGHVS and CDR2 is FQNEAQ in the germline V gene. This CDR3 is 12 amino acids long. This CDR3 is CASSVSQDEQFF. In DNA form, the CDR3 reads TGTGCCAGCAGCGTAAGCCAAGATGAGCAGTTCTTC.

The chain joins TRBV7-9 to TRBJ1-1; 8 bases are shared with TRBD1. Germline CDR1 is SEHNR and CDR2 is FQNEAQ (reference sequence). The trim removed 5 bases at V and 7 bases at J, leaving 12 bases unmatched. This CDR3 is 15 amino acids long. The CDR3 region is CASSPGTGQGDEAFF. Written as DNA, the CDR3 is TGTGCCAGCAGCCCGGGCACTGGACAGGGCGATGAAGCTTTCTTT.

The CDR3 sequence is CASSPIGTGISPLHF. DNA for the CDR3: TGTGCCAGCAGTCCAATCGGGACAGGGATTTCACCCCTCCACTTT. J is TRBJ1-6 and V is TRBV28; 9 bases match TRBD1. The CDR3 sequence is 15 residues long. After removal of 5 bases from V and 9 bases from J, the junction contained 8 bases not matched to a gene. The germline gives CDR1 MDHEN, CDR2 SYDVKM.

The chain uses TRBV4-2 and TRBJ2-3, with unresolved D. V lost 0 bases and J lost 1, with 11 bases in between. The germline gives CDR1 LGHNA, CDR2 YNFKEQ. The CDR3 contains 16 residues. The CDR3 DNA follows: TGTGCCAGCAGCCAAGAAGCGTCTAGAGGCACAGATACGCAGTATTTT. This gives the protein CASSQEASRGTDTQYF.

This chain links TRBV6-5 with TRBJ2-1; 8 bases align to TRBD1. CDR3 size: 16 residues. The V and J ends lost 4 bases and 3 bases, in that order; junction bases with no gene match: 8. Germline values: CDR1 MNHEY, CDR2 SVGAGI. CDR3 sequence: CASSWQWTGFYNEQFF. As DNA, the CDR3 is TGTGCCAGCAGTTGGCAATGGACAGGGTTCTACAATGAGCAGTTCTTC.

The genes are TRBV7-2 and TRBJ1-2; TRBD1 aligns across 10 bases. The CDR3 runs 13 residues. Germline loops: CDR1 SGHTA, CDR2 FQGNSA. The J segment lost 6 bases and the V segment lost 5 bases, leaving 3 bases of the junction unmatched. The CDR3 is CASSLDRGNGYTF. The CDR3 DNA reads TGTGCCAGCAGCCTGGACAGGGGGAATGGCTACACCTTC.

On this clone: Other DNA sequences in the same sample also yield this CDR3. The chain employs TRBV5-1 and TRBJ2-7, with TRBD1 matching 8 bases. CDR1 is SGHRS, CDR2 YFSETQ, per germline. Trimming took 4 bases from V and 2 from J; bases not matched to a gene: 5. This CDR3 has 14 residues. CDR3 nucleotides: TGCGCCAGCAGCCTCGGGACAGGAACCTACGAGCAGTACGTC. It encodes CASSLGTGTYEQYV.